Below are 24 T cell receptor beta chains sequenced from a single sample in a study of vaccination and CD4 T cells after COVID-19. The antigens for these receptors are not known. Sequencing of the DNA from cultured CD4+ T cells was carried out with the Oncomine TCR Beta short-read assay. TCRdb analysed the PCR reads with MiXCR anew, one entry per CDR3 protein. There are some 21,000 distinct CDR3 sequences in the sample; 60% occur only once, and about an eighth lies in the top ten. The treatment: approximately 9-day PBMC culture with coronavirus spike peptide pools or control peptides (ViraFEST assay). Sequences were derived from CD4+ T cells from blood, cultured in vitro, sampled after SARS-CoV-2 vaccination. Receptor source: a human donor who received a COVID-19 vaccine.

V is TRBV20-1 and J is TRBJ1-2, with D perhaps TRBD1 (5 bases). V was cut by 0 bases and J by 3 bases, with 11 bases left in between. The CDR3 length is 14 residues. Per germline, CDR1 DFQATT and CDR2 SNEGSKA (reference sequence). CDR3 sequence (DNA): TGCAGTGCTAGAGAGCCAGGGAGTGACTATGGCTACACCTTC. It is translated as CSAREPGSDYGYTF.

This clonotype was counted once. The V and J genes are TRBV6-1 and TRBJ1-2, with D uncertain. Germline CDR1 MNHNS, CDR2 SASEGT. The CDR3 loop spans 13 amino acids. Trimming stripped 11 bases from V and 5 bases from J, with 18 bases between. The CDR3 coding sequence is TGTGCCGGTAACCCGGATTTTGGATATGGCTACACCTTC. As protein: CAGNPDFGYGYTF.

In this sample, this clonotype turned up once. This chain connects TRBV20-1 to TRBJ2-3; TRBD2 is a possible D gene (6 bases). Germline loops: CDR1 DFQATT, CDR2 SNEGSKA (reference sequence). The CDR3 has 13 residues. V lost 6 bases and J lost 0, with 10 bases in between. The chain's CDR3 is CSASAGSTDTQYF. DNA for the CDR3: TGCAGTGCCTCGGCGGGGAGCACAGATACGCAGTATTTT.

The V call is TRBV24-1, the J call TRBJ1-6; TRBD1 might be the D (6 bases). Trimming took off 4 bases at V and 7 bases at J, with 16 bases between the two ends. The CDR3 has 16 residues. The germline CDR1 and CDR2 sequences are KGHDR and SFDVKD. Here the CDR3 DNA reads TGTGCCACCAGTGACCCCCCGGACAGTGACAATTCACCCCTCCACTTT. Protein sequence: CATSDPPDSDNSPLHF.

This clonotype turned up a few times. This chain connects TRBV24-1 to TRBJ2-2; D not resolved. V was shortened by 3 bases and J by 1 base, with 5 bases between the two germline ends. Germline CDR1 KGHDR, CDR2 SFDVKD. The length of the CDR3 is 14 residues. The CDR3 region has the DNA TGTGCCACCAGTGATCCAGGGAACACCGGGGAGCTGTTTTTT. Residues: CATSDPGNTGELFF.

The chain couples TRBV5-5 to TRBJ1-2; TRBD1 matches at 8 bases. The CDR3 extends over 15 amino acids. V trimming: 4 bases; J trimming: 5 bases; junction bases outside the gene matches: 10. Germline CDR1 and CDR2: SGHKS and YYEKEE (reference sequence). CDR3 DNA sequence: TGTGCCAGCAGCCTCCCAGGACAGGGTTGGTATGGCTACACCTTC. Protein product: CASSLPGQGWYGYTF.

The rearrangement links TRBV20-1 to TRBJ1-1; TRBD1 is a possible D gene (5 bases). In germline, CDR1 is DFQATT, CDR2 SNEGSKA (reference sequence). The CDR3 length is 11 residues. Between the trimmed V and J ends, which lost 3 bases and 11 bases, there was a span of 13 bases. The CDR3: CSARRGREAFF. The CDR3 nucleotides are TGCAGTGCTAGGAGGGGAAGGGAGGCTTTCTTT.

The V call is TRBV2, the J call TRBJ2-2, with D unresolved. CDR3 length: 12 residues. Deletions cut 5 bases from V and 8 bases from J, with 9 bases between. Germline V gene sequence: CDR1 SNHLY, CDR2 FYNNEI. The CDR3 sequence: CASSRPRGELFF. The CDR3 DNA reads as TGTGCCAGCAGTAGGCCAAGGGGGGAGCTGTTTTTT.

The J gene is TRBJ2-3, the V gene TRBV7-8; TRBD2 agrees at 10 bases. With 2 bases clipped from V and 1 base from J, the junction kept 12 bases outside the gene matches. CDR1 is SGHVS, CDR2 FQNEAQ, per germline. The CDR3 has 19 residues. The CDR3 loop is CASSLIRLAGAPGTDTQYF. The DNA of the CDR3 is TGTGCCAGCAGCTTAATTCGGCTAGCGGGGGCCCCTGGCACAGATACGCAGTATTTT.

This clonotype was counted only a few times. The chain links TRBV15 to TRBJ1-1, with D hard to call. This CDR3 region has 14 residues. The germline CDR1 and CDR2 sequences are LNHNV and YYDKDF (reference sequence). The V end was cut by 3 bases, the J end by 1 base, with 9 bases between. The CDR3 here is CATSRSKTNTEAFF. For the CDR3, the DNA is TGTGCCACCAGCAGGAGCAAGACGAACACTGAAGCTTTCTTT.

The genes are TRBV24-1 and TRBJ2-3; D gene ambiguous. CDR3 size: 14 residues. The germline CDR1 and CDR2 sequences are KGHDR and SFDVKD. Trimming removed 5 bases from V and 3 bases from J, with 11 bases in between. DNA for the CDR3: TGTGCCACCAGTGGCTGGCCGAATACAGATACGCAGTATTTT. Its protein is CATSGWPNTDTQYF.

This clonotype was seen more than once but under ten times. The chain has TRBV30 and TRBJ2-3; weak D call: TRBD2 (6 bases). CDR3 length: 18 amino acids. Trimming took off 0 bases at V and 2 bases at J, with 21 bases between the two ends. CDR1 is GTSNPN and CDR2 is SVGIG in the germline V gene (reference sequence). The CDR3, as DNA: TGTGCCTGGAGTGTGTGGCCACCGACTAGTCTAGACACAGATACGCAGTATTTT. Its translation is CAWSVWPPTSLDTDTQYF.

The J gene is TRBJ2-5, the V gene TRBV24-1, with 7 bases matching TRBD1. J was trimmed by 0 bases and V by 4 bases; bases with no gene match: 7. Germline V lookup: CDR1 KGHDR, CDR2 SFDVKD. The CDR3 covers 16 residues. The CDR3 here is CATSDDRDSNQETQYF. The DNA for the CDR3 is TGTGCCACCAGTGACGACCGGGACAGCAACCAAGAGACCCAGTACTTC.

This clonotype appeared a few times. This sequence joins TRBV6-1 and TRBJ1-5; D is uncertain. Germline CDR1 MNHNS, CDR2 SASEGT. The CDR3 has 16 residues. Trimming shortened V by 6 bases and J by 1 base, and 16 bases separated the two germline ends. The CDR3 coding sequence is TGTGCCAGCAGCTTATCTTATACCGGGAGCAATCAGCCCCAGCATTTT. Its translation: CASSLSYTGSNQPQHF.

This clonotype came up once. The chain combines TRBV7-9 with TRBJ2-7; D gene ambiguous. With 1 base removed from V and 6 bases from J, the gap between germline ends came to 7 bases. The CDR3 consists of 12 residues. CDR1 SEHNR and CDR2 FQNEAQ come from the germline V gene (reference sequence). Here the CDR3 reads CASSLGSLEQYF. The DNA of the CDR3 is TGTGCCAGCAGCTTAGGGTCTCTCGAGCAGTACTTC.

The CDR3 DNA reads TGCGCCAGCAGCCGCGTAACAGGGGGCGGAGGTGGCTACACCTTC. As protein: CASSRVTGGGGGYTF. The gene calls are TRBV5-1 and TRBJ1-2; 9 bases are shared with TRBD1. V was clipped by 4 bases and J by 7 bases; unmatched bases: 11. Germline loops: CDR1 SGHRS, CDR2 YFSETQ. The CDR3 length is 15 residues.

J is TRBJ2-7 and V is TRBV19, with 13 bases that match TRBD2. Germline V lookup: CDR1 LNHDA, CDR2 SQIVND (reference sequence). This CDR3 has 17 residues. V lost 4 bases to trimming and J lost 3 bases; unmatched junction nucleotides: 9. The CDR3 DNA reads TGTGCCAGTAGTACAAGACTAGCGGGGGGCCATTTCTACGAGCAGTACTTC. This codes for CASSTRLAGGHFYEQYF. The complete variable domain, with remaining parts taken from reference TRBV19 and TRBJ2-7, reads DGGITQSPKYLFRKEGQNVTLSCEQNLNHDAMYWYRQDPGQGLRLIYYSQIVNDFQKGDIAEGYSVSREKKESFPLTVTSAQKNPTAFYLCASSTRLAGGHFYEQYFGPGTRLTVT.

This sequence joins TRBV12-3 or TRBV12-4 and TRBJ1-6; no reliable D call. The CDR3 covers 13 residues. Trimming stripped 1 base from V and 9 bases from J, with 7 bases between. The CDR3 loop reads CASSLEHGSPLHF. The CDR3 DNA reads TGTGCCAGCAGTTTAGAACATGGTTCACCCCTCCACTTT.

The V gene is TRBV5-1, the J gene TRBJ2-3, with TRBD2 matching over 8 bases. The V gene end was trimmed by 2 bases and the J gene end by 4 bases; junction bases not matched to a gene: 6. Germline assignment: CDR1 SGHRS and CDR2 YFSETQ. This CDR3 has 15 amino acids. Here the CDR3 reads CASSFAGGTADTQYF. The CDR3 DNA is TGCGCCAGCAGCTTTGCGGGGGGTACGGCAGATACGCAGTATTTT.

The gene calls are TRBV19 and TRBJ1-3; D is unclear. Germline V lookup: CDR1 LNHDA, CDR2 SQIVND (reference sequence). The CDR3 consists of 14 residues. Trimming shortened V by 5 bases and J by 0 bases, and 8 bases separated the two germline ends. The CDR3 coding sequence is TGTGCCAGTAGTCAGCTACTCTCTGGAAACACCATATATTTT. Residues: CASSQLLSGNTIYF.

The chain carries TRBV30 and TRBJ1-6, with D unclear. This CDR3 has 14 amino acids. The V end was cut by 0 bases, the J end by 7 bases, with 10 bases between. From germline, CDR1 is GTSNPN and CDR2 SVGIG (reference sequence). This CDR3 reads CAWSVGLDNSPLHF. The CDR3 nucleotides read TGTGCCTGGAGTGTCGGCCTTGACAATTCACCCCTCCACTTT.

This clonotype has just one count. The V and J genes are TRBV4-1 and TRBJ2-1; no clear D gene. This CDR3 is 16 amino acids long. The V gene's germline CDR1 is MGHRA and CDR2 YSYEKL. V lost 1 base, J lost 0 bases, and 10 bases lay in between. The CDR3 sequence: CASSQGAGRSYNEQFF. CDR3 coding DNA: TGCGCCAGCAGCCAAGGGGCAGGCCGCTCCTACAATGAGCAGTTCTTC.

The rearrangement joins TRBV7-9 to TRBJ2-7; 8 bases align to TRBD1. Unmatched junction bases numbered 20, after V lost 4 bases and J lost 0 bases. CDR3 length equals 20 residues. Germline values: CDR1 SEHNR, CDR2 FQNEAQ (reference sequence). CDR3 in DNA: TGTGCCAGCAGCTCCGGCTGGGACAGGCGGAAAGGATTAAGCTCCTACGAGCAGTACTTC. Translating it yields CASSSGWDRRKGLSSYEQYF.

The chain carries TRBV30 and TRBJ1-5; D is undetermined. Germline V gene data show CDR1 as GTSNPN and CDR2 as SVGIG (reference sequence). The CDR3 covers 15 residues. The germline V and J ends were trimmed by 0 bases and 0 bases, with 9 bases remaining between them. The CDR3 spells CAWSVSQYSNQPQHF. CDR3 nucleotides: TGTGCCTGGAGTGTGAGCCAGTATAGCAATCAGCCCCAGCATTTT.